Listed below are T cell receptor beta chains from one sample, sequenced in a study of regulatory dendritic cells for organ transplantation. The data were produced by immunoSEQ multiplex PCR, yet TCRdb's version contains in-frame clones alone and is incomplete. Among tens of thousands of clones listed, around three quarters were seen once. What was sequenced was memory CD4+ T cells from blood. These receptors originate from a human donor in good health. Both conserved end residues are part of each CDR3. The D gene is left open where the match is weak.

TRBD2	TRBV7-2	TRBJ2-2	CASSPAQRGGVRELFF
NA	TRBV6-5	TRBJ1-3	CASSFKRGGSGNTIYF
TRBD1	TRBV2	TRBJ2-7	CASIGRGYEQYF
NA	TRBV6-1	TRBJ2-6	CASSAKQGSGANVLTF
TRBD1	TRBV7-9	TRBJ1-2	CASSSYTGGLDGYTF
NA	TRBV10-3	TRBJ2-7	CAIKQGGGDEQYF
NA	TRBV5-4	TRBJ2-2	CASSLEFRGDGELFF
NA	TRBV2	TRBJ2-7	CASRPVGHDEQYF
TRBD1	TRBV7-9	TRBJ1-1	CASSQGETVGNTEAFF
NA	TRBV29-1	TRBJ2-7	CSVENDEKRGYEQYF
NA	TRBV11-1	TRBJ1-1	CASSRQTNTEAFF
NA	TRBV4-1	TRBJ1-6	CASSQGPTTNSPLHF
NA	TRBV9	TRBJ2-2	CASSVAGTGELFF
NA	TRBV4-3	TRBJ1-2	CASSQTAGSAGYTF
NA	TRBV5-1	TRBJ2-7	CASSEPAGFQNYEQYF
NA	TRBV15	TRBJ2-3	CATSRDKSTGDTQYF
NA	TRBV18	TRBJ1-6	CASSLTSQNNSPLHF
NA	TRBV19	TRBJ2-5	CASSIFSGNQETQYF
NA	TRBV5-4	TRBJ2-6	CASSLAGVPSSGANVLTF
TRBD1	TRBV15	TRBJ1-3	CATSGDRASGNTIYF
TRBD2	TRBV4-1	TRBJ2-3	CASSQPGLGGADTQYF
NA	TRBV5-1	TRBJ2-3	CASSLRVGETDTQYF
NA	TRBV7-9	TRBJ1-5	CASSPNRDQPQHF
NA	TRBV7-2	TRBJ2-3	CASSLKLGAADTQYF
TRBD2	TRBV7-9	TRBJ2-4	CASSLGASGGFQYF
TRBD1	TRBV29-1	TRBJ1-5	CSVQMGSTGGFNQPQHF
NA	TRBV9	TRBJ2-7	CASSVDVQGSYEQYF
TRBD2	TRBV11-2	TRBJ2-2	CASSLKRGVNTGELFF
TRBD1	TRBV5-4	TRBJ1-4	CASSQTGAGEKLFF
NA	TRBV16	TRBJ1-1	CASSRSGNTEAFF
TRBD2	TRBV18	TRBJ2-5	CASSPTSWKRGGETQYF
TRBD1	TRBV11-3	TRBJ2-6	CASSFGTGFLGANVLTF
TRBD1	TRBV5-1	TRBJ1-5	CASSFRQGANQPQHF
NA	TRBV4-1	TRBJ1-2	CASSQERGREGGYTF
NA	TRBV18	TRBJ1-5	CASSPVADQPQHF
NA	TRBV4-2	TRBJ1-3	CASRTGGISDTIYF
NA	TRBV6-1	TRBJ1-1	CAMRESLNTEAFF
NA	TRBV4-1	TRBJ1-5	CASSLWGGAVNQPQHF
NA	TRBV9	TRBJ2-2	CASSRQGGVSTGELFF
NA	TRBV27	TRBJ1-4	CASSRQGGEKLFF
NA	TRBV7-9	TRBJ1-2	CASSLKFGTGNYGYTF
TRBD1	TRBV5-1	TRBJ1-4	CASSPYPGQGEKLFF
TRBD1	TRBV4-2	TRBJ1-2	CASSQDGQGAYGYTF
NA	TRBV7-9	TRBJ1-4	CASSFTGSTNEKLFF
NA	TRBV7-3	TRBJ2-4	CASRGEGNIQYF
NA	TRBV7-2	TRBJ2-5	CASSQMFQETQYF
TRBD2	TRBV14	TRBJ2-7	CASSQGLGTTYEQYF
TRBD1	TRBV5-6	TRBJ2-5	CASSFQDRQETQYF
NA	TRBV10-2	TRBJ2-2	CASQNDGLNTGELFF
NA	TRBV29-1	TRBJ1-1	CSVEPDLAGGTEAFF
NA	TRBV7-6	TRBJ2-3	CASSFSAGALTDTQYF
NA	TRBV7-2	TRBJ2-3	CASSLERFPTDTQYF